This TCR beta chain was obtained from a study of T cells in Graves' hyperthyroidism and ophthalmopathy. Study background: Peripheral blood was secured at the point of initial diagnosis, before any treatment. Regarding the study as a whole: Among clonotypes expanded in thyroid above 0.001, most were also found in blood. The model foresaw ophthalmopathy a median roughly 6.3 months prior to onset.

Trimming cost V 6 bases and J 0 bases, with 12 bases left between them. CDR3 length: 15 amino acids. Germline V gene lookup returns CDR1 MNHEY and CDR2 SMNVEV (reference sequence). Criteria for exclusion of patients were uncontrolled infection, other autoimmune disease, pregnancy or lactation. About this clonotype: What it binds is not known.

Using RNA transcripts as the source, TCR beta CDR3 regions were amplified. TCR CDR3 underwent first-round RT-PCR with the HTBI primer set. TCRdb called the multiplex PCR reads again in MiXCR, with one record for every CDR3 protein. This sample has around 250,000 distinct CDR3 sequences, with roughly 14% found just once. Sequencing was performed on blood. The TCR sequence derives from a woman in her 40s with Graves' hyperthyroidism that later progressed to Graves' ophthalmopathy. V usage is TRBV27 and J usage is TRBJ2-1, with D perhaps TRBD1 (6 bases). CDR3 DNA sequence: TGTGCCAGCAGACCTGACAGGAGCTCCTACAATGAGCAGTTCTTC. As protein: CASRPDRSSYNEQFF.